This T cell receptor beta chain was identified during a study of post-analysis software for immune sequencing data. The overall study: The study covered relapsing-remitting, secondary progressive and progressive-relapsing courses of multiple sclerosis. General observations from the study: Five TRBV segments occurring more often in patients than controls included TRBV5-6, TRBV5-1 and TRBV20-1.

The V end lost 8 bases, the J end lost 0 bases, and 8 bases lay between the germline ends. This CDR3 region has 12 residues. CDR1 and CDR2 (germline): MDHEN, SYDVKM. The TCR beta cDNA libraries contained unique molecular identifiers. Each CDR3 protein is one row after TCRdb ran MiXCR on the PCR reads. This table has about 460,000 distinct CDR3 sequences, roughly 45% appearing once. Details on this clonotype: Its antigen is still unknown.

The sequenced sample was blood. The clonotype was recovered from a girl under 18 with multiple sclerosis. The chain joins TRBV28 to TRBJ2-7; weak D call: TRBD1 (6 bases). The CDR3 DNA is TGTGCCAGCCCCAGGGGCTCCTACGAGCAGTACTTC. Translation: CASPRGSYEQYF.